This TCR beta chain originates from a study of CD8+ T cells in alopecia areata. Study at large: Twice daily, treated patients received 5 to 10 mg of oral tofacitinib. General observations from the study: Relative to normal scalp, lesional scalp, especially alopecia totalis/universalis, showed higher clonality.

Germline values: CDR1 LGHNA, CDR2 YSLEER. The CDR3 covers 14 residues. Sample treatment: oral pan-JAK inhibitor, 5-10 mg twice daily. Researchers gathered lesional scalp punch biopsies and peripheral blood from patients with alopecia areata. The sequencing template was cDNA reverse transcribed from extracted RNA. The protocol was immunoSEQ multiplex PCR, while the TCRdb copy is restricted to in-frame clones and leaves out a portion. The table has 35,000 to 50,000 clones, 80% to 95% seen once. In the case of this clone: The target antigen is unknown. Compared with germline, one end of the junction differs, possibly owing to a read error.

The sample consisted of CD8+ T cells sorted from blood, taken at week 24, from a patient treated with tofacitinib. The sequence was collected from a human donor with alopecia areata. The chain has TRBV4-3 and TRBJ2-7; no definite D call. The CDR3 loop is CASSQDLPGPERNF. The CDR3 nucleotides are TGCGCCAGCAGCCAAGATCTGCCGGGCCCAGAGAGGAACTTC.